The 27 T cell receptor beta chains below all came from one sample that was sequenced in a study of blood T cells in healthy people across ages. Sample-barcoded 5' priming and a J-beta primer mix drove a second PCR of roughly 6 to 12 cycles. One entry per CDR3 protein, called by TCRdb with MiXCR from the 5' RACE reads. The sample carries about 1,600,000 distinct CDR3 sequences, roughly 45% recorded once. The sequencing input was blood. These receptors were obtained from a woman aged 18-29 years in good health.

The chain joins TRBV6-1 to TRBJ1-6, with D unclear. Trimming left V 7 bases short and J 9 bases short, with 25 bases between. This CDR3 comprises 17 residues. The germline gives CDR1 MNHNS, CDR2 SASEGT. The CDR3 protein is CASTKFSAGVGSSPLHF. The CDR3 nucleotides read TGTGCCAGCACAAAGTTTTCGGCCGGCGTCGGGTCTTCACCCCTCCACTTT.

Comment on this clonotype: Germline and junction disagree at one end, which may indicate a read error. The rearrangement links TRBV5-1 to TRBJ1-4; 12 bases align to TRBD1. The germline V gene encodes CDR1 SGHRS and CDR2 YFSETQ. The CDR3 contains 16 residues. This CDR3 is CTSSLGQGASNEKLFF. In nucleotides, the CDR3 is TGCACCAGCAGCTTGGGACAGGGGGCGAGTAATGAAAAACTGTTTTTT. The full variable domain, rest sourced from reference TRBV5-1 and TRBJ1-4, is KAGVTQTPRYLIKTRGQQVTLSCSPISGHRSVSWYQQTPGQGLQFLFEYFSETQRNKGNFPGRFSGRQFSNSRSEMNVSTLELGDSALYLCTSSLGQGASNEKLFFGSGTQLSVL.

The V gene is TRBV30, the J gene TRBJ1-4; perhaps TRBD1 as D (5 bases). Germline V gene lookup returns CDR1 GTSNPN and CDR2 SVGIG (reference sequence). V was trimmed by 2 bases and J by 7 bases, leaving 14 bases between them. The CDR3 is 14 amino acids. The CDR3 protein is CAWSKGSGSEKLFF. CDR3 nucleotide sequence: TGTGCCTGGAGTAAGGGGTCAGGGTCTGAAAAACTGTTTTTT.

The CDR3 loop is CASSVGWGSTEAFF. The DNA for the CDR3 is TGTGCCAGCAGCGTAGGGTGGGGTAGCACTGAAGCTTTCTTT. The gene calls are TRBV9 and TRBJ1-1; no clear D gene. The ends were cut back, 0 bases at V and 4 bases at J, with 10 bases in the middle. The CDR3 is 14 residues long. Germline loops: CDR1 SGDLS, CDR2 YYNGEE.

The rearrangement uses TRBV7-2 and TRBJ1-1; D may be TRBD1 (6 bases). Germline CDR1 and CDR2: SGHTA and FQGNSA. The CDR3 runs 15 residues. The V gene lost 3 bases and the J gene lost 1 base, with 12 bases spanning the gap. CDR3 protein: CASSFVKGGNTEAFF. For the CDR3, the DNA is TGTGCCAGCAGCTTCGTTAAAGGGGGGAACACTGAAGCTTTCTTT.

This rearrangement joins TRBV2 to TRBJ1-5; D unclear. This CDR3 is built from 14 residues. Trimming shortened V by 3 bases and J by 4 bases, and 10 bases separated the two germline ends. Germline CDR1 reads SNHLY; CDR2 reads FYNNEI. CDR3 sequence: CASSDMARNQPQHF. In nucleotides, the CDR3 is TGTGCCAGCAGTGATATGGCGCGTAATCAGCCCCAGCATTTT.

V usage is TRBV4-2 and J usage is TRBJ2-3; 7 positions agree with TRBD2. Germline loops: CDR1 LGHNA, CDR2 YNFKEQ. The CDR3 extends over 14 amino acids. V lost 10 bases, J lost 2 bases, and 9 bases stayed unmatched. CDR3 residues: CATGGAGPTDTQYF. As DNA, the CDR3 is TGTGCCACCGGGGGAGCGGGACCCACAGATACGCAGTATTTT.

V gene TRBV30 combines with J gene TRBJ2-3; D gene ambiguous. V lost 5 bases and J lost 6, with 12 bases in between. CDR3 size: 12 residues. Germline V CDR1 and CDR2: GTSNPN, SVGIG (reference sequence). This CDR3 reads CAWGNAWDTQYF. CDR3 nucleotides: TGTGCCTGGGGGAACGCCTGGGATACGCAGTATTTT. Based on the CDR3 plus reference TRBV30 and TRBJ2-3, the full variable domain is SQTIHQWPATLVQPVGSPLSLECTVEGTSNPNLYWYRQAAGRGLQLLFYSVGIGQISSEVPQNLSASRPQDRQFILSSKKLLLSDSGFYLCAWGNAWDTQYFGPGTRLTVL.

This clonotype was counted a single time. The V and J genes are TRBV7-9 and TRBJ1-1; D perhaps matches TRBD1 (6 bases). This CDR3 has 15 residues. V was shortened by 3 bases and J by 2 bases, with 13 bases between the two germline ends. Germline V gene lookup returns CDR1 SEHNR and CDR2 FQNEAQ (reference sequence). The DNA of the CDR3 is TGTGCCAGCAGCTTGATTAGGGGGGGTAACACTGAAGCTTTCTTT. It translates to CASSLIRGGNTEAFF.

V is TRBV13 and J is TRBJ2-5; 11 bases match TRBD2. The V gene's germline CDR1 is PRHDT and CDR2 FYEKMQ (reference sequence). V dropped 1 base and J dropped 4; count of bases not matched to a gene: 8. The CDR3 spans 17 residues. The CDR3 protein is CASSLELAGARRETQYF. The CDR3, as DNA: TGTGCCAGCAGCTTAGAACTAGCGGGGGCCCGGCGAGAGACCCAGTACTTC.

This rearrangement joins TRBV29-1 to TRBJ2-1, with a weak D call TRBD2 (6 bases). This CDR3 is 15 amino acids long. Looked up from germline, CDR1 is SQVTM and CDR2 is ANQGSEA. V lost 0 bases and J 4 bases, leaving 13 bases between the germline ends. DNA for the CDR3: TGCAGCGTTGAAGATCGGCGCGGGGATTACAATGAGCAGTTCTTC. It codes for CSVEDRRGDYNEQFF.

This clonotype was seen a handful of times. The chain carries TRBV20-1 and TRBJ2-1; 11 positions agree with TRBD2. The trim removed 5 bases at V and 3 bases at J, leaving 9 bases unmatched. The germline CDR1 and CDR2 sequences are DFQATT and SNEGSKA (reference sequence). This CDR3 spans 16 amino acids. The CDR3 DNA sequence: TGCAGTGCTCATCTAGCGGGAGGAGGTGACTACAATGAGCAGTTCTTC. Residues: CSAHLAGGGDYNEQFF.

The gene calls are TRBV6-5 and TRBJ1-5; 10 bases line up with TRBD1. Germline-derived CDR1 and CDR2 are MNHEY and SVGAGI. Germline trimming cut 6 bases from V and 4 bases from J; bases unmatched to any gene: 6. This CDR3 spans 15 amino acids. The chain's CDR3 is CASRTDRGGNQPQHF. The CDR3 region has the DNA TGTGCCAGCAGAACGGACAGGGGGGGTAATCAGCCCCAGCATTTT.

The CDR3 bases are TGTGCCAGCAGCCACTCAGGGCGAGGCTACACCTTC. Amino acid sequence: CASSHSGRGYTF. The V call is TRBV3-1, the J call TRBJ1-2; D is perhaps TRBD1 (5 bases). This CDR3 spans 12 amino acids. V lost 3 bases and J lost 8, with 10 bases in between. CDR1 and CDR2 from the germline V gene are LGHDT and YNNKEL (reference sequence). Variable domain in full (rest from reference TRBV3-1 and TRBJ1-2): DTAVSQTPKYLVTQMGNDKSIKCEQNLGHDTMYWYKQDSKKFLKIMFSYNNKELIINETVPNRFSPKSPDKAHLNLHINSLELGDSAVYFCASSHSGRGYTFGSGTRLTVV.

V and J are TRBV20-1 and TRBJ1-4; maybe TRBD1 (5 bases). This CDR3 is 13 amino acids long. Trimming cost V 5 bases and J 7 bases, with 14 bases left between them. CDR1 and CDR2 (germline): DFQATT, SNEGSKA (reference sequence). The CDR3 is CSAGGPASEKLFF. The CDR3 nucleotides read TGCAGTGCTGGGGGACCCGCGAGTGAAAAACTGTTTTTT.

In its sample, this clonotype was seen a few times. V is TRBV5-1 and J is TRBJ2-1; 10 positions agree with TRBD2. The J segment lost 9 bases and the V segment lost 2 bases, leaving 8 bases of the junction unmatched. The CDR3 length is 15 residues. From germline, CDR1 is SGHRS and CDR2 YFSETQ. The DNA of the CDR3 is TGCGCCAGCAGCTTAGTTCTAGCGGGAGACCCTGAGCAGTTCTTC. Protein sequence: CASSLVLAGDPEQFF.

This clonotype was observed a few times. The chain uses TRBV6-1 and TRBJ2-5, with D hard to call. The germline V and J ends were trimmed by 2 bases and 1 base, with 5 bases remaining between them. Germline V gives CDR1 MNHNS, CDR2 SASEGT. This CDR3 has 13 amino acids. The CDR3 DNA follows: TGTGCCAGCAGTGAATACCCCCAAGAGACCCAGTACTTC. Its translation is CASSEYPQETQYF.

V usage is TRBV10-2 and J usage is TRBJ2-2; 16 positions match TRBD2. CDR3 size: 17 residues. Germline CDR1 WSHSY, CDR2 SAAADI. V was clipped by 7 bases and J by 1 base; unmatched bases: 3. The CDR3 region has the DNA TGCGCCAGCACGGGACTAGCGGGAGGGCTGAACACCGGGGAGCTGTTTTTT. Translating gives CASTGLAGGLNTGELFF.

This clonotype has just a few counts. CDR3 sequence reads: CSVLEGSGSDNEQFF. CDR3 DNA: TGCAGTGTCCTCGAAGGCAGCGGGAGCGACAATGAGCAGTTCTTC. The chain is built from TRBV20-1 and TRBJ2-1, with 8 bases that match TRBD2. This CDR3 is 15 amino acids long. Germline assignment: CDR1 DFQATT and CDR2 SNEGSKA (reference sequence). J lost 5 bases, V lost 7 bases, and 13 bases had no gene match.

J is TRBJ2-3 and V is TRBV5-1; 7 bases are a match to TRBD2. J gave up 8 bases and V 0 bases, and 9 bases lay outside the gene matches. The CDR3 totals 15 residues. Per the germline V gene, CDR1 is SGHRS and CDR2 is YFSETQ. The CDR3 region is CASSLADTWGGTQYF. The CDR3 DNA reads as TGCGCCAGCAGCTTGGCCGATACTTGGGGGGGTACGCAGTATTTT.

This clonotype was observed a few times. The V gene is TRBV12-5, the J gene TRBJ1-5; D gene ambiguous. This CDR3 spans 17 amino acids. Germline CDR1 and CDR2: LGHNT and FRNRAP. V was pared by 0 bases and J by 2 bases, with 14 bases between. In DNA, the CDR3 is TGTGCTAGTGGTTTGGTAATGGGCCCTGAGGGCAATCAGCCCCAGCATTTT. This codes for CASGLVMGPEGNQPQHF.

The rearrangement joins TRBV2 to TRBJ1-5; 7 bases map to TRBD1. V dropped 7 bases and J dropped 2; count of bases not matched to a gene: 17. Germline V lookup: CDR1 SNHLY, CDR2 FYNNEI. The CDR3 extends over 18 amino acids. DNA for the CDR3: TGTGCCAGCACCGGGACAGCCGGGTTTTATCCCGGCAATCAGCCCCAGCATTTT. It encodes CASTGTAGFYPGNQPQHF. The variable domain in full, completed from reference TRBV2 and TRBJ1-5, reads EPEVTQTPSHQVTQMGQEVILRCVPISNHLYFYWYRQILGQKVEFLVSFYNNEISEKSEIFDDQFSVERPDGSNFTLKIRSTKLEDSAMYFCASTGTAGFYPGNQPQHFGDGTRLSIL.

This clonotype turned up a few times. This sequence joins TRBV20-1 and TRBJ2-3, with 8 bases lining up with TRBD2. The germline CDR1 and CDR2 sequences are DFQATT and SNEGSKA (reference sequence). J was trimmed by 4 bases and V by 7 bases; bases with no gene match: 7. CDR3 length: 13 residues. CDR3 sequence (DNA): TGCAGTGGCAGCCTAGCGGGCTCAGATACGCAGTATTTT. This sequence encodes CSGSLAGSDTQYF.

This clonotype occurred a few times. The V and J genes are TRBV29-1 and TRBJ2-7; D is possibly TRBD1 or TRBD2 (5 bases each). Trimming pared 6 bases from V and 7 bases from J, leaving 22 bases between. The CDR3 sequence is 14 residues long. CDR1 and CDR2 (germline): SQVTM, ANQGSEA. The CDR3 DNA reads as TGCAGCGTCGCCGGGGACCTCCTTAGTAAGGAGCAGTACTTC. Amino acids: CSVAGDLLSKEQYF.

V usage is TRBV4-2 and J usage is TRBJ2-1; D may match TRBD1 or TRBD2 (5 bases each). Germline-derived CDR1 and CDR2 are LGHNA and YNFKEQ. This CDR3 has 17 amino acids. The germline V and J ends were trimmed by 0 bases and 4 bases, with 16 bases remaining between them. The CDR3 region has the DNA TGTGCCAGCAGCCAAGAGCCGGGGCTGTCGGGTTACAATGAGCAGTTCTTC. This sequence encodes CASSQEPGLSGYNEQFF.

The chain joins TRBV9 to TRBJ2-5; D remains unclear. The CDR3 has 13 residues. CDR1 is SGDLS, CDR2 YYNGEE, per germline. V was trimmed by 1 base and J by 5 bases, leaving 9 bases between them. The CDR3 loop reads CASSVTGSETQYF. The CDR3 nucleotides are TGTGCCAGCAGCGTAACTGGGTCCGAGACCCAGTACTTC.

The V and J genes are TRBV6-1 and TRBJ2-4; D is uncertain. The J call could be wrong; TRBJ2-7 is a better fit for the DNA end. This CDR3 comprises 15 residues. Germline assignment: CDR1 MNHNS and CDR2 SASEGT. The CDR3 is CASSERRLQTYEQYF. The CDR3 coding sequence is TGTGCCAGCAGTGAAAGACGGCTCCAGACCTACGAGCAGTACTTC.